This note documents a single T cell receptor beta chain sequence. As handled by the study authors: By means of reference gene primer amplification, nucleated cell counts were estimated. Sequencing was performed with immunoSEQ multiplex PCR; in TCRdb, only in-frame clones are kept and a portion is missing. V, J and clone size are those of that table, while D and trimming were read from the DNA. The sample holds 20,000 to 30,000 clones, more than 70% seen once. The data were taken from a study of blood T cell repertoires in COVID-19. Study overall: Both acute and convalescent COVID-19 samples were obtained from the United States, Italy and Spain. T cells, B-cell-depleted T cells, or PBMCs provided the cDNA or gDNA that served as material.

The sequenced material came from peripheral blood. The clonotype originates from a human donor in a cohort sampled during active COVID-19.

The DNA for the CDR3 is TGTGCCAGCAGTTCCCCAACCTACGAGCAGTACTTC. Encoded protein: CASSSPTYEQYF. The chain carries TRBV6-5 and TRBJ2-7; D is unresolved. The CDR3 has 12 amino acids. V was pared by 4 bases and J by 2 bases, with 6 bases between. Germline CDR1 reads MNHEY; CDR2 reads SVGAGI.